The table lists the clone carrying this T cell receptor beta chain with a few counts. What it recognizes is unknown. The CDR3 extends over 16 amino acids. With 4 bases clipped from V and 5 bases from J, the junction kept 12 bases outside the gene matches. Germline CDR1 SGDLS, CDR2 YYNGEE. TCRdb processed the 5' RACE reads anew with MiXCR; each CDR3 protein has one entry. The table lists 410,000 or so distinct CDR3 sequences, 20% to 30% of them singletons. This specimen belongs to a study of T-cell memory formation after mild COVID-19. The study, taken as a whole, reports: Several responding clones turned up in pre-infection memory, indicating that cross-reactive memory may have taken part. From day 15 to 85, contracting clones were balanced between CD4 and CD8, whereas later expanders leaned toward CD4+.

The receptor comes from an adult woman who had mild COVID-19 (a few samples of this study predate the infection). Cell type and time point are not known. Material: PBMCs or a T cell subset sorted from them (not recorded which). The rearrangement uses TRBV9 and TRBJ2-5, with 9 nucleotides matching TRBD1. CDR3 bases: TGTGCCAGCAGCATTACCCCTACCGGGACAGGGGAGACCCAGTACTTC. Its translation: CASSITPTGTGETQYF.